This T cell receptor (beta chain) was captured by sequencing in a study of blood T cell repertoires in COVID-19. Study details: In each case, the material was cDNA or gDNA derived from T cells, B-cell-depleted T cells, or PBMCs.

Original methodology: Researchers report that nucleated cell counts were estimated from reference gene primer amplification. Method: immunoSEQ multiplex PCR; TCRdb's copy keeps in-frame clones and lacks some. The D gene and trimming were derived from the DNA, and the V and J assignments and clone size from that table. The sample contains about 130,000 clones, 60% to 80% of which appear only once. A word on this clone: Other DNA sequences from this sample encode an identical CDR3 as well.

The sequence was collected from an older woman with acute or convalescent COVID-19. Sequencing used peripheral blood.

The CDR3 sequence: CASSRTGTTEAFF. The CDR3 nucleotides read TGTGCCAGCAGTCGTACAGGGACAACTGAAGCTTTCTTT. V usage is TRBV27 and J usage is TRBJ1-1; the D gene is possibly TRBD1 (6 bases). The CDR3 totals 13 residues. CDR1 and CDR2 (germline): MNHEY, SMNVEV (reference sequence). Trimming cost V 5 bases and J 5 bases, with 12 bases left between them.